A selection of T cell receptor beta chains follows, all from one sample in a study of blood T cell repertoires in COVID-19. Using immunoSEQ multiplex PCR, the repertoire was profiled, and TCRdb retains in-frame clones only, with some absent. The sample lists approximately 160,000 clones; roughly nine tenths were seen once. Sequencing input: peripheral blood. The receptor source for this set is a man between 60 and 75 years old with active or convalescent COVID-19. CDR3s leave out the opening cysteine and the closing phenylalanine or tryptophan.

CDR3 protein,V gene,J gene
ASSIAGLAGSTDTQY,TRBV19,TRBJ2-3
AISAGDSNTEAF,TRBV10-3,TRBJ1-1
ASSQGLLSNQPQH,TRBV25-1,TRBJ1-5
ASSFDRDGSPLH,TRBV6-5,TRBJ1-6
ATSRDPDEKLF,TRBV15,TRBJ1-4
ASSYYGGGFLF,TRBV6-5,TRBJ2-1
ASSLGQGVYNEQF,TRBV27,TRBJ2-1
ASSYSTRGPYEQY,TRBV6-5,TRBJ2-7
ASSWRRGARGQPQH,TRBV5-8,TRBJ1-5
ANAKQGSWDEQY,TRBV5-1,TRBJ2-7
ASSYDGQTGEKLF,TRBV6-6,TRBJ1-4